The 30 T cell receptor beta chains below all came from one sample that was sequenced in a study of shared clonotypes between healthy human individuals. Sequencing used immunoSEQ multiplex PCR; TCRdb keeps in-frame clones, though not all of them. The sample includes roughly 2.2 million clones, just over 90% seen only once; the top ten take 0.39%. Specimen: naive CD4+ T cells from PBMCs. Subset indicated: CD45RA+ positively selected. The receptors shown here come from a man aged 18 to 29 in good health. Some clones in this sample may be carry-over from other donors' samples.

This clone was seen once. This chain uses TRBV9 with TRBJ2-3, with 11 bases matching TRBD2. Looked up from germline, CDR1 is SGDLS and CDR2 is YYNGEE. There are 17 residues in the CDR3. The junction had 6 bases not matched to a gene; V was cut back by 3 bases and J by 0 bases. The CDR3 DNA is TGTGCCAGCAGCGCCACTAGCGGGAGTAGTAGCACAGATACGCAGTATTTT. Translation: CASSATSGSSSTDTQYF.

The rearrangement joins TRBV28 to TRBJ2-5, with 12 bases that match TRBD2. The V gene's germline CDR1 is MDHEN and CDR2 SYDVKM. J was trimmed by 12 bases and V by 4 bases; bases with no gene match: 12. CDR3 length equals 15 residues. Here the CDR3 DNA reads TGTGCCAGCAGTTCCTCCGGGACTAGCGGGTTAAGGGAGTACTTC. It translates to CASSSSGTSGLREYF.

The gene calls are TRBV7-2 and TRBJ2-4; 10 positions match TRBD2. Germline V CDR1 and CDR2: SGHTA, FQGNSA. CDR3 length equals 19 residues. V lost 5 bases, J lost 7 bases, and 20 bases stayed unmatched. The CDR3 here is CASSQATRSSSGRQNIQYF. As DNA, the CDR3 is TGTGCCAGCAGCCAAGCGACCAGGAGTAGTAGCGGGAGGCAGAACATTCAGTACTTC.

Details on this clone: Other DNA sequences in this specimen translate into the identical CDR3. V is TRBV5-1 and J is TRBJ2-5; TRBD1 matches at 9 bases. V trimming: 3 bases; J trimming: 5 bases; junction bases outside the gene matches: 5. The germline CDR1 and CDR2 sequences are SGHRS and YFSETQ. CDR3 size: 14 residues. The CDR3 reads CASSSTGGGETQYF. The CDR3 DNA is TGCGCCAGCAGCTCTACAGGGGGCGGTGAGACCCAGTACTTC.

This clone was counted once. The chain couples TRBV28 to TRBJ1-3; D ambiguous. The CDR3 runs to 14 residues. V lost 7 bases to trimming and J lost 2 bases, with 12 bases between them. Germline loops: CDR1 MDHEN, CDR2 SYDVKM. The DNA of the CDR3 is TGTGCCAGCACCGCGGGTAGGGCTGGAAACACCATATATTTT. This translates into CASTAGRAGNTIYF.

The V call is TRBV6-1, the J call TRBJ2-3; 9 positions agree with TRBD2. Germline CDR1 reads MNHNS; CDR2 reads SASEGT. V gave up 2 bases and J gave up 4 bases; unmatched junction bases: 7. This CDR3 is 16 amino acids long. The CDR3 coding sequence is TGTGCCAGCAGTGAAATGGGCGGGAGGGCCCCAGATACGCAGTATTTT. Translation: CASSEMGGRAPDTQYF.

This chain uses TRBV18 with TRBJ2-1; no reliable D call. Between the trimmed V and J ends, which lost 3 bases and 6 bases, there was a span of 12 bases. This CDR3 has 14 residues. Germline loops: CDR1 KGHSH, CDR2 LQKENI. The CDR3 is CASSPVPAGNEQFF. Written as DNA, the CDR3 is TGTGCCAGCTCACCGGTCCCAGCCGGCAATGAGCAGTTCTTC.

The chain links TRBV7-2 to TRBJ1-1, with 8 positions matching TRBD1. The CDR3 is 15 residues long. CDR1 and CDR2 (germline): SGHTA, FQGNSA. V was clipped by 4 bases and J by 4 bases; unmatched bases: 8. CDR3 protein: CASSSRTGSVTEAFF. As DNA, the CDR3 is TGTGCCAGCAGCTCCAGGACAGGGTCGGTCACTGAAGCTTTCTTT.

The CDR3, as DNA: TGTGCCAGCAGCGGACTAGTGGTCGGCGAGCAGTACTTC. This gives the protein CASSGLVVGEQYF. V is TRBV6-1 and J is TRBJ2-7, with 7 bases identical to TRBD2. Germline trimming cut 6 bases from V and 6 bases from J; bases unmatched to any gene: 8. The CDR3 runs to 13 residues. CDR1 is MNHNS, CDR2 SASEGT, per germline.

In the case of this clone: Other DNA variants within this sample encode the same CDR3. This chain joins TRBV6-6 and TRBJ2-1, with D maybe TRBD2 (5 bases). Trimming removed 5 bases from V and 2 bases from J, with 7 bases in between. CDR3 length: 13 amino acids. In germline, CDR1 is MNHNY, CDR2 SVGAGI (reference sequence). The CDR3 here is CASSGGTYNEQFF. CDR3 bases: TGTGCCAGCAGTGGAGGTACCTACAATGAGCAGTTCTTC.

The V call is TRBV9, the J call TRBJ2-2; D may be TRBD2 (5 bases). With 5 bases removed from V and 3 bases from J, the gap between germline ends came to 14 bases. The length of the CDR3 is 15 residues. Germline assignment: CDR1 SGDLS and CDR2 YYNGEE. The CDR3 sequence: CASRSGRRHTGELFF. In DNA form, the CDR3 reads TGTGCCAGCAGGAGCGGTCGGAGGCACACCGGGGAGCTGTTTTTT. The full variable domain, its missing parts supplied by reference TRBV9 and TRBJ2-2, is DSGVTQTPKHLITATGQRVTLRCSPRSGDLSVYWYQQSLDQGLQFLIQYYNGEERAKGNILERFSAQQFPDLHSELNLSSLELGDSALYFCASRSGRRHTGELFFGEGSRLTVL.

On this clone itself: Its ends do not fully match the called genes, so a read error is possible. The chain joins TRBV15 to TRBJ1-4, with D uncertain. Germline V gives CDR1 LNHNV, CDR2 YYDKDF (reference sequence). The CDR3 is 13 residues long. In DNA, the CDR3 is TGTGCCACCAGCGGAGACCATAATGAAAAACTGTTTTTT. This codes for CATSGDHNEKLFF.

The rearrangement joins TRBV5-6 to TRBJ2-7, with 7 nucleotides matching TRBD1. Germline V gives CDR1 SGHDT, CDR2 YYEEEE. Germline trimming cut 1 base from V and 1 base from J; bases unmatched to any gene: 2. The CDR3 loop spans 14 amino acids. The CDR3 sequence is CASSLRTGSYEQYF. For the CDR3, the DNA is TGTGCCAGCAGCTTGCGGACAGGATCCTACGAGCAGTACTTC.

The chain recombines TRBV15 with TRBJ2-1, with 11 positions matching TRBD2. V lost 2 bases, J lost 0 bases, and 15 bases stayed unmatched. This CDR3 has 21 amino acids. The germline gives CDR1 LNHNV, CDR2 YYDKDF (reference sequence). The CDR3, as DNA: TGTGCCACCAGCAGACCACCTGGGGTAGCGGGAGGGCCTAGCTCCTACAATGAGCAGTTCTTC. The encoded protein is CATSRPPGVAGGPSSYNEQFF.

The gene calls are TRBV30 and TRBJ2-7; no firm D call. V was cut by 0 bases and J by 2 bases, with 11 bases left in between. Germline V CDR1 and CDR2: GTSNPN, SVGIG (reference sequence). The CDR3 length is 14 residues. This CDR3 reads CAWSVRRPPYEQYF. CDR3 DNA sequence: TGTGCCTGGAGTGTCCGTCGTCCCCCCTACGAGCAGTACTTC.

The chain is built from TRBV19 and TRBJ2-7, with 8 positions matching TRBD2. Germline CDR1 reads LNHDA; CDR2 reads SQIVND (reference sequence). The CDR3 consists of 16 residues. V shed 4 bases, J shed 1 base, and the junction held 9 bases outside the gene matches. The CDR3 sequence: CASSKFNSGISYEQYF. DNA for the CDR3: TGTGCCAGTAGTAAATTTAATAGCGGGATTTCCTACGAGCAGTACTTC.

The rearrangement uses TRBV6-5 and TRBJ2-5; 10 bases are shared with TRBD1. This CDR3 has 14 residues. Germline V gene sequence: CDR1 MNHEY, CDR2 SVGAGI. The V segment lost 5 bases and the J segment 5 bases; nucleotides outside the gene matches: 5. The CDR3 loop is CASSVTGGVETQYF. The CDR3 bases are TGTGCCAGCAGTGTGACAGGGGGCGTGGAGACCCAGTACTTC.

Comments on this clone: Distinct nucleotide sequences in the sample also encode this CDR3. The chain combines TRBV5-1 with TRBJ1-1; D is possibly TRBD1 (6 bases). Germline V gene data show CDR1 as SGHRS and CDR2 as YFSETQ. The V end lost 0 bases, the J end lost 3 bases, and 9 bases lay between the germline ends. This CDR3 is built from 14 residues. The CDR3 DNA is TGCGCCAGCAGCTTGGTGGGGGCGGACACTGAAGCTTTCTTT. Residues: CASSLVGADTEAFF.

This sequence joins TRBV6-5 and TRBJ1-5; the D gene is possibly TRBD1 (6 bases). The CDR3 is 14 residues long. The V end lost 6 bases, the J end lost 9 bases, and 18 bases lay between the germline ends. Germline V lookup: CDR1 MNHEY, CDR2 SVGAGI. The CDR3 DNA reads as TGTGCCAGCAGCTTAACAGGGATTCTTCCGCCCCAGCATTTT. This codes for CASSLTGILPPQHF.

The chain links TRBV6-6 to TRBJ1-1; no definite D call. This CDR3 is built from 15 residues. Per the germline V gene, CDR1 is MNHNY and CDR2 is SVGAGI (reference sequence). The V end lost 0 bases, the J end lost 0 bases, and 8 bases lay between the germline ends. The CDR3 DNA reads as TGTGCCAGCAGTTACTCCGGACGGATGAACACTGAAGCTTTCTTT. This encodes CASSYSGRMNTEAFF.

This sequence joins TRBV6-5 and TRBJ1-1; D is undetermined. Germline CDR1 and CDR2: MNHEY and SVGAGI. This CDR3 region has 14 residues. V was pared by 0 bases and J by 1 base, with 6 bases between. This chain's CDR3 is CASSYSIWNTEAFF. The CDR3 coding sequence is TGTGCCAGCAGTTACTCGATCTGGAACACTGAAGCTTTCTTT.

The J gene is TRBJ2-7, the V gene TRBV30, with 8 bases matching TRBD2. Looked up from germline, CDR1 is GTSNPN and CDR2 is SVGIG (reference sequence). The CDR3 is 20 residues long. CDR3 residues: CADPTQMWTSKKKWTYEQYF. DNA for the CDR3: TGTGCTGACCCTACCCAAATGTGGACTAGCAAAAAGAAATGGACCTACGAGCAGTACTTC.

The chain has TRBV7-2 and TRBJ2-1; D is unclear. The V and J ends lost 3 bases and 2 bases respectively, with 5 bases between them. The CDR3 has 13 amino acids. Germline V gene data show CDR1 as SGHTA and CDR2 as FQGNSA. The CDR3 protein is CASSFNTYNEQFF. CDR3 DNA: TGTGCCAGCAGCTTTAATACCTACAATGAGCAGTTCTTC.

This sequence joins TRBV28 and TRBJ1-4; TRBD1 agrees at 7 bases. CDR3 length: 19 residues. CDR1 is MDHEN and CDR2 is SYDVKM in the germline V gene. The V gene end was trimmed by 4 bases and the J gene end by 0 bases; junction bases not matched to a gene: 14. CDR3 bases: TGTGCCAGCAGTTCCCTTCTCGACAGGGATTCGGCAACTAATGAAAAACTGTTTTTT. Translation: CASSSLLDRDSATNEKLFF. The full variable domain, rest sourced from reference TRBV28 and TRBJ1-4, is DVKVTQSSRYLVKRTGEKVFLECVQDMDHENMFWYRQDPGLGLRLIYFSYDVKMKEKGDIPEGYSVSREKKERFSLILESASTNQTSMYLCASSSLLDRDSATNEKLFFGSGTQLSVL.

The chain combines TRBV29-1 with TRBJ2-1, with D perhaps TRBD2 (6 bases). Per germline, CDR1 SQVTM and CDR2 ANQGSEA. With 6 bases removed from V and 5 bases from J, the gap between germline ends came to 17 bases. The CDR3 is 14 amino acids. The CDR3: CSVLTSNGNNEQFF. CDR3 coding DNA: TGCAGCGTGCTTACTAGCAACGGTAACAATGAGCAGTTCTTC.

The J gene is TRBJ2-1, the V gene TRBV6-6; D call uncertain. In germline, CDR1 is MNHNY, CDR2 SVGAGI (reference sequence). Trimming left V 4 bases short and J 1 base short, with 11 bases between. This CDR3 is built from 15 residues. CDR3 amino acids: CASSLSTGSYNEQFF. The CDR3, as DNA: TGTGCCAGCAGTTTATCAACTGGATCCTACAATGAGCAGTTCTTC.

A few counts support this clone. The chain joins TRBV5-1 to TRBJ1-1; D call uncertain. Germline V gene sequence: CDR1 SGHRS, CDR2 YFSETQ. This CDR3 contains 13 residues. The ends were cut back, 5 bases at V and 1 base at J, with 9 bases in the middle. CDR3 region: CASRTVPNTEAFF. DNA for the CDR3: TGCGCCAGCAGAACAGTCCCGAACACTGAAGCTTTCTTT. Full variable domain (remainder filled in from reference TRBV5-1 and TRBJ1-1): KAGVTQTPRYLIKTRGQQVTLSCSPISGHRSVSWYQQTPGQGLQFLFEYFSETQRNKGNFPGRFSGRQFSNSRSEMNVSTLELGDSALYLCASRTVPNTEAFFGQGTRLTVV.

Comments on this clone: At the DNA level, this CDR3 is encoded by other sequences in the same sample as well. The chain links TRBV11-3 to TRBJ2-7, with a weak D call TRBD1 (7 bases). This CDR3 is built from 15 residues. Germline V gives CDR1 SGHNT, CDR2 YENEEA. V lost 1 base and J 3 bases, leaving 13 bases between the germline ends. The CDR3 bases are TGTGCCAGCAGCTTAGCGGCAGGGGGGAGCTACGAGCAGTACTTC. This encodes CASSLAAGGSYEQYF.

Written as DNA, the CDR3 is TGTGCCAGTAGTATTGGGGGAGAGGTCTACGAGCAGTACTTC. Its translation: CASSIGGEVYEQYF. The genes are TRBV19 and TRBJ2-7; possibly TRBD1 or TRBD2 for D (5 bases each). CDR3 size: 14 residues. Germline V gene data show CDR1 as LNHDA and CDR2 as SQIVND (reference sequence). Trimming removed 3 bases at V and 3 bases at J, with 12 bases between.

This clone was counted between two and nine times. CDR3 loop: CASRPDGFRGGYTF. DNA of the CDR3: TGCGCCAGCAGGCCGGACGGTTTCCGGGGTGGCTACACCTTC. The V and J genes are TRBV10-1 and TRBJ1-2; D gene ambiguous. In germline, CDR1 is WNHNN, CDR2 SYGVQD (reference sequence). The CDR3 totals 14 residues. V was pared by 6 bases and J by 7 bases, with 18 bases between.